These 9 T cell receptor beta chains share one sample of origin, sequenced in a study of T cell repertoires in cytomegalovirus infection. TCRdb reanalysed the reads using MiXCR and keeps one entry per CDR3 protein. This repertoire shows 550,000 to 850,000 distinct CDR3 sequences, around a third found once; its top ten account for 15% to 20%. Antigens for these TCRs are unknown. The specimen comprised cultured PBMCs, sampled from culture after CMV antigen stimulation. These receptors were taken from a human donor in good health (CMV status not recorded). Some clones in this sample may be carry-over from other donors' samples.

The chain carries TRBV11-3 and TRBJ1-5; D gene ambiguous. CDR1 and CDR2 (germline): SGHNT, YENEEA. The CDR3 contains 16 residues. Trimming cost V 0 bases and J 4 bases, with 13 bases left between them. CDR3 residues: CASSLDVFFRNQPQHF. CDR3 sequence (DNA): TGTGCCAGCAGCTTAGATGTCTTTTTCAGAAATCAGCCCCAGCATTTT.

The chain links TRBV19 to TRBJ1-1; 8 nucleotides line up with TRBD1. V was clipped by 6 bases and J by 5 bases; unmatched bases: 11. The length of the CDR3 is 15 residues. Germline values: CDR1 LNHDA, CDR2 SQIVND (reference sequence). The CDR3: CASRDPIRGRTEAFF. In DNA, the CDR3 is TGTGCCAGTAGGGACCCAATCAGGGGGCGTACTGAAGCTTTCTTT.

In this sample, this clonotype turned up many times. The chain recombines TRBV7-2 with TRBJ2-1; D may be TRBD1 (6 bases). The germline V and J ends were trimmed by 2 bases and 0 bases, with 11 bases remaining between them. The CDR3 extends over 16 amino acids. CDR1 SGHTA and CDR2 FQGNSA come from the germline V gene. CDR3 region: CASSLRGSNSYNEQFF. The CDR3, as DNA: TGTGCCAGCAGCTTAAGGGGGAGCAACTCCTACAATGAGCAGTTCTTC.

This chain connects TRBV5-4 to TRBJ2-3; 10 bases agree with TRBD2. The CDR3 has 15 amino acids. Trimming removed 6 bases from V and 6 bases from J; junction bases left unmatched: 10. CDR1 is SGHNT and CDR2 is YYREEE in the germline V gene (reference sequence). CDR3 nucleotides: TGTGCCAGCAACAAAAATAGCGGGGGGCCGGATACGCAGTATTTT. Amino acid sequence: CASNKNSGGPDTQYF.

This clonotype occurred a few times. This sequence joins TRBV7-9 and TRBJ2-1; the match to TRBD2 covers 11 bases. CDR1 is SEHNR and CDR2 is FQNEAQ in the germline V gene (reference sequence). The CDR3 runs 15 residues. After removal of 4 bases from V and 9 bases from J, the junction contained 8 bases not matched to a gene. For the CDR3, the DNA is TGTGCCAGCAGCTGGGTACTAGCGGGAGTATCTGAGCAGTTCTTC. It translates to CASSWVLAGVSEQFF.

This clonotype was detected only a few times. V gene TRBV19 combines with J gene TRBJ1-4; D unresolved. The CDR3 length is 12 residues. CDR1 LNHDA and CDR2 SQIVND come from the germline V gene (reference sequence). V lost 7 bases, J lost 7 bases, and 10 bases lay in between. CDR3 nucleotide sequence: TGTGCCAGTAACCGGGAGGCTGAAAAACTGTTTTTT. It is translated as CASNREAEKLFF.

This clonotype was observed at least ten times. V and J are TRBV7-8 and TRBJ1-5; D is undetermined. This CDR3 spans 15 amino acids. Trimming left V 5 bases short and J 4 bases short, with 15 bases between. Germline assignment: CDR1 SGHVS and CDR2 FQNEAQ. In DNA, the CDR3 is TGTGCCAGCAGCACAGAAGCGTACGGGAATCAGCCCCAGCATTTT. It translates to CASSTEAYGNQPQHF.

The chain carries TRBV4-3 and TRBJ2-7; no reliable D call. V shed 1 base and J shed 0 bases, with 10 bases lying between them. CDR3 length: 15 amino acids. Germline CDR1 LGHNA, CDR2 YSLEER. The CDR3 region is CASSQAIRSSYEQYF. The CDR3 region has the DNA TGCGCCAGCAGCCAAGCGATCCGGAGCTCCTACGAGCAGTACTTC.

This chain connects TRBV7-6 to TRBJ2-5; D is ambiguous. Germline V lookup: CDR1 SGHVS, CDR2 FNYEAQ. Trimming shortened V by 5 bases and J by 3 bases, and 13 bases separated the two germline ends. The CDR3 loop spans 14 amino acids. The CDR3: CASSPRYGEETQYF. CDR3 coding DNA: TGTGCCAGCAGCCCCCGGTACGGAGAAGAGACCCAGTACTTC.